This TCR beta chain originates from a study of cytomegalovirus exposure and HLA in healthy donors. Broader study findings: Later analysis identified a missense DCLRE1C variant that was linked to TCR beta V- and J-gene trimming. The study designated 164 TCR beta chains cytomegalovirus-associated. One later analysis reportedly identified an Asian-associated ancestry cluster that showed fewer N-insertions than the roughly 600-donor mean.

Those who donated were healthy bone marrow donors. 13 Jbeta primers and 60 Vbeta primers were used for the PCR. Clones were sequenced by immunoSEQ multiplex PCR, and TCRdb holds only the in-frame ones, with some missing. The sample lists some 210,000 clones, around 81% seen once, with more than 8.5% in the top ten. V was pared by 2 bases and J by 2 bases, with 4 bases of the junction left unmatched. Germline V CDR1 and CDR2: SEHNR, FQNEAQ (reference sequence). The CDR3 length is 15 residues. Points on this clone: Its antigen remains unidentified.

The sequence derives from a woman aged 45-60 years in good health and CMV-seropositive. The rearrangement joins TRBV7-9 to TRBJ2-3; TRBD1 agrees at 7 bases. What was sequenced was PBMCs. CDR3: CASSLLTGDTDTQYF. The CDR3 bases are TGTGCCAGCAGCTTACTCACAGGGGACACAGATACGCAGTATTTT.